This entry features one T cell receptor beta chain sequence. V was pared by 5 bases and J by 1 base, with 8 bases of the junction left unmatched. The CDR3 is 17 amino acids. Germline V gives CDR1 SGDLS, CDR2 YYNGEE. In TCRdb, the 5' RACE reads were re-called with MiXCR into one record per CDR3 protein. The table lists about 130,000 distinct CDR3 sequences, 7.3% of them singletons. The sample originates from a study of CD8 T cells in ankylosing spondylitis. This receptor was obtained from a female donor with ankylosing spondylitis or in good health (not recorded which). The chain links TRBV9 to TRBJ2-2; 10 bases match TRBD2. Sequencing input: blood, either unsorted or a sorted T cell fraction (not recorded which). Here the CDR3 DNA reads TGTGCCAGCAGTCCCAGCGGGGGGGCCGAGAACACCGGGGAGCTGTTTTTT. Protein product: CASSPSGGAENTGELFF.